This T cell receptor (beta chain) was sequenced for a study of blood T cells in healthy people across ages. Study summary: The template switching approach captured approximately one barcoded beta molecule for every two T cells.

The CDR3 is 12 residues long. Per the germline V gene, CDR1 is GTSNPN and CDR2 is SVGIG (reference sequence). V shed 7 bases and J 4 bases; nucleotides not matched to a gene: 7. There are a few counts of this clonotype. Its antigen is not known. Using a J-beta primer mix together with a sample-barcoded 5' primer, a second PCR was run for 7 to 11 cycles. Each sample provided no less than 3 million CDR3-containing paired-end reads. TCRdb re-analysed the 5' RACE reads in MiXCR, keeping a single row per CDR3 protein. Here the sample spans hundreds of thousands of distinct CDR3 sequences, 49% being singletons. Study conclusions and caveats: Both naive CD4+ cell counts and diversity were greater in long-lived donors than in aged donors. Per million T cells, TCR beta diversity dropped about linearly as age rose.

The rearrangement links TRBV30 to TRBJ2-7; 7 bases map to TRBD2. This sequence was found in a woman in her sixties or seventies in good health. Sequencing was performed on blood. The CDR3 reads CASGEGQYEQYF. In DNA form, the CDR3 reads TGTGCCTCGGGGGAGGGCCAATACGAGCAGTACTTC.